This T cell receptor beta chain was profiled in a study of T cell changes during pregnancy in multiple sclerosis. This CDR3 region has 13 residues. Germline V gene lookup returns CDR1 SGHRS and CDR2 YFSETQ. V lost 0 bases, J lost 15 bases, and 16 bases lay in between. Profiling relied on immunoSEQ multiplex PCR, and the TCRdb table lists in-frame clones only, not all of them. This table has 57,000 or so clones, roughly 93% appearing once. This chain uses TRBV5-1 with TRBJ2-1; no clear D gene. The sample consisted of peripheral blood, taken in the second trimester of pregnancy. The receptor comes from a female donor with multiple sclerosis, enrolled in a pregnancy study. The CDR3 DNA sequence: TGCGCCAGCAGCTTGGCCGTGGGCCAGTACTGGTTCTTC. This encodes CASSLAVGQYWFF.